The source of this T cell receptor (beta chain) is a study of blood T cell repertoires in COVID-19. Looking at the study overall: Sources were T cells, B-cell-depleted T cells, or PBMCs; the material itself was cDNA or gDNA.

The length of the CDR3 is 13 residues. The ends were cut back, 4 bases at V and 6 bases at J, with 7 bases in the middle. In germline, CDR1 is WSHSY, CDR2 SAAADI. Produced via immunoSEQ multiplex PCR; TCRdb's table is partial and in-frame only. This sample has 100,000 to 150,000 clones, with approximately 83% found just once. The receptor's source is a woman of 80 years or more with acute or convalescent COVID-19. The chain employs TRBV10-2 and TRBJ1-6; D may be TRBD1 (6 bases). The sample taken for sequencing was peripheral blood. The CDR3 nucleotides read TGCGCCAGCAGTGCACAGGGTAATTCACCCCTCCACTTT. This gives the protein CASSAQGNSPLHF.